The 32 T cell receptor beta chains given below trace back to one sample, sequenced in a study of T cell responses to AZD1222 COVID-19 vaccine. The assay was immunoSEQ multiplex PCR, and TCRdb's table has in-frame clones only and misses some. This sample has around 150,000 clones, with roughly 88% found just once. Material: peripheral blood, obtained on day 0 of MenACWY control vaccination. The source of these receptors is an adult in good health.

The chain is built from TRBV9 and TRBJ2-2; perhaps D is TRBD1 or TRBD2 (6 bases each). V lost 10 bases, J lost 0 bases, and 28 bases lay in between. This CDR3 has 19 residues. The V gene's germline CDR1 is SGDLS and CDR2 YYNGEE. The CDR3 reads CAQRALGQSGLSNTGELFF. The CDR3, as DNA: TGTGCCCAACGGGCCCTTGGACAGTCGGGACTGTCGAACACCGGGGAGCTGTTTTTT.

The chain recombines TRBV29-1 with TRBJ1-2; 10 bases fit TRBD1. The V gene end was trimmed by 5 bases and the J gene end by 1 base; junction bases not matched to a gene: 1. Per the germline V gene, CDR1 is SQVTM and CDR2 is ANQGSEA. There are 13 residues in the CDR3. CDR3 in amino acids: CSVRTGGNYGYTF. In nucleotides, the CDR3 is TGCAGCGTTCGGACAGGGGGTAACTATGGCTACACCTTC.

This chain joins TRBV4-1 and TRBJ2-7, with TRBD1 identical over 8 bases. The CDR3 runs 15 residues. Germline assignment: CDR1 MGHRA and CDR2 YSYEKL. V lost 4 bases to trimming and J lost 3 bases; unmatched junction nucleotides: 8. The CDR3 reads CASSLRTGPVYEQYF. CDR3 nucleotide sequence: TGCGCCAGCAGCCTGCGGACAGGGCCGGTCTACGAGCAGTACTTC.

CDR3 region: CASSLGIQGHGELFF. The CDR3, as DNA: TGCGCCAGCAGCTTGGGGATACAGGGCCACGGGGAGCTGTTTTTT. V is TRBV5-1 and J is TRBJ2-2, with D possibly TRBD1 on 6 matching bases. The CDR3 covers 15 residues. The germline gives CDR1 SGHRS, CDR2 YFSETQ. The ends were cut back, 0 bases at V and 7 bases at J, with 13 bases in the middle. The full variable domain, its missing parts supplied by reference TRBV5-1 and TRBJ2-2, is KAGVTQTPRYLIKTRGQQVTLSCSPISGHRSVSWYQQTPGQGLQFLFEYFSETQRNKGNFPGRFSGRQFSNSRSEMNVSTLELGDSALYLCASSLGIQGHGELFFGEGSRLTVL.

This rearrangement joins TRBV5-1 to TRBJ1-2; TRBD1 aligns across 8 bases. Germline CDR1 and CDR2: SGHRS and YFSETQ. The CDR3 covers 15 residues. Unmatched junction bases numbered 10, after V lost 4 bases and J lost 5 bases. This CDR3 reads CASSPRENRGYGYTF. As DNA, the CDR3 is TGCGCCAGCAGCCCGCGAGAAAACAGGGGGTATGGCTACACCTTC.

As DNA, the CDR3 is TGTGCCAGTAGTATCAAGTCGAGGTTTCGGGGGCTCCCAGATACGCAGTATTTT. It translates to CASSIKSRFRGLPDTQYF. The V call is TRBV19, the J call TRBJ2-3; either TRBD1 or TRBD2 may supply D (6 bases each). The CDR3 has 18 amino acids. Between the trimmed V and J ends, which lost 3 bases and 4 bases, there was a span of 23 bases. Germline V gene lookup returns CDR1 LNHDA and CDR2 SQIVND (reference sequence).

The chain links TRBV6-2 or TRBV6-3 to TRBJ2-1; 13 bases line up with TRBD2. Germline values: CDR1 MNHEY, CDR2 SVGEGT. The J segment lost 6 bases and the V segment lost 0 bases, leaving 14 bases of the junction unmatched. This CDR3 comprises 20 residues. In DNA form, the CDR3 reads TGTGCCAGCAGTTACTCTCCGGGACTAGCGGGATCCGGATGGGGCAATGAGCAGTTCTTC. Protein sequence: CASSYSPGLAGSGWGNEQFF.

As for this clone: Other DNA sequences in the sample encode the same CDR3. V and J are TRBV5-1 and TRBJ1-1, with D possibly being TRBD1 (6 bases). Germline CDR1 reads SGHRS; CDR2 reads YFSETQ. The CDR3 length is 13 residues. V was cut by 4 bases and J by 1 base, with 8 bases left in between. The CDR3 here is CASSPGQNTEAFF. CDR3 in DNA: TGCGCCAGCAGCCCGGGACAGAACACTGAAGCTTTCTTT.

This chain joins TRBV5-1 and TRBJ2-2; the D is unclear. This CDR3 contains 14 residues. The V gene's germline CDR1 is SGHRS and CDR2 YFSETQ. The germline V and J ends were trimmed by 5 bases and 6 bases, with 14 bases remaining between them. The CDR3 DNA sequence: TGCGCCAGCAGGAAGGACCCTCGGTCCGGGGAGCTGTTTTTT. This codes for CASRKDPRSGELFF.

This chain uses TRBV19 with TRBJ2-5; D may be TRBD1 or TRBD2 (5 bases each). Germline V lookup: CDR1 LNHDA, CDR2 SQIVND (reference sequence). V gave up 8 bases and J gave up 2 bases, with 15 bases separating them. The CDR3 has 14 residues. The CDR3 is CASRGSLWQETQYF. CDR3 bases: TGTGCCAGTCGGGGCTCCCTGTGGCAAGAGACCCAGTACTTC.

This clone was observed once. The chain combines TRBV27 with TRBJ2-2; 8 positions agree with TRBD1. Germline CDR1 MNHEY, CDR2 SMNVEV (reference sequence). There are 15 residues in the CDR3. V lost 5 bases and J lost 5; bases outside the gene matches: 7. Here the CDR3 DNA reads TGTGCCAGCAGTAGGACAGGGCTCTTTACCGGGGAGCTGTTTTTT. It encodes CASSRTGLFTGELFF.

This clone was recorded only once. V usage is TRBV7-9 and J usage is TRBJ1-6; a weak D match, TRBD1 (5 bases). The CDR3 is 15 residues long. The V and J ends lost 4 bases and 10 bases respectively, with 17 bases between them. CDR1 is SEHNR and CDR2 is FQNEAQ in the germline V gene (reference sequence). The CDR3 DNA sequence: TGTGCCAGCAGCTCGTCACAGGACGGGGGGTCACCCCTCCACTTT. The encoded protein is CASSSSQDGGSPLHF. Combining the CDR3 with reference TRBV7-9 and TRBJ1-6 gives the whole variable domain DTGVSQNPRHKITKRGQNVTFRCDPISEHNRLYWYRQTLGQGPEFLTYFQNEAQLEKSRLLSDRFSAERPKGSFSTLEIQRTEQGDSAMYLCASSSSQDGGSPLHFGNGTRLTVT.

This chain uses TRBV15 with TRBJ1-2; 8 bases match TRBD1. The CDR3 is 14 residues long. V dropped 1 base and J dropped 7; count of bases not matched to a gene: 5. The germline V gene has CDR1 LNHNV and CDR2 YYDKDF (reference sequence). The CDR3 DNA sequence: TGTGCCACCAGCAGAGTGCCAGGGGGCCGTGGCTACACCTTC. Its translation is CATSRVPGGRGYTF. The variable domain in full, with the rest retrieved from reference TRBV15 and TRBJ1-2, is DAMVIQNPRYQVTQFGKPVTLSCSQTLNHNVMYWYQQKSSQAPKLLFHYYDKDFNNEADTPDNFQSRRPNTSFCFLDIRSPGLGDTAMYLCATSRVPGGRGYTFGSGTRLTVV.

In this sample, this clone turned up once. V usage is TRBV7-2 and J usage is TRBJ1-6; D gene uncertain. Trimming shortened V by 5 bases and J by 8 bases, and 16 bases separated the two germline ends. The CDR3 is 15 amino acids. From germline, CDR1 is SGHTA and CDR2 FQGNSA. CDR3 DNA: TGTGCCAGCAGCGCAGTCCGGGAGGAATATTCACCCCTCCACTTT. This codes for CASSAVREEYSPLHF.

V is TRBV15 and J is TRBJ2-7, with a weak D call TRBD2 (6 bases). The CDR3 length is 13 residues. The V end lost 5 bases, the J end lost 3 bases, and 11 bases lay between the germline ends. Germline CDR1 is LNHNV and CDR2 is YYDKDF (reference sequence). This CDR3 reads CATSEGLYYEQYF. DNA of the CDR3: TGTGCCACCAGCGAGGGACTTTACTACGAGCAGTACTTC.

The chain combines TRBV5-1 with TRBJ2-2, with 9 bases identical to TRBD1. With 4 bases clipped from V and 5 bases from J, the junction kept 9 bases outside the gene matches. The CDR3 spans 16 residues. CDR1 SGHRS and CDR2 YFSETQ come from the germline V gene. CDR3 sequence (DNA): TGCGCCAGCAGCGAGGCCGGGACAGGGTTAACCGGGGAGCTGTTTTTT. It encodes CASSEAGTGLTGELFF.

The CDR3 DNA reads TGTGCCAGCAGCTTAGGGCGACAAAGGAACACTGAAGCTTTCTTT. This codes for CASSLGRQRNTEAFF. The chain links TRBV7-9 to TRBJ1-1; no definite D call. The germline gives CDR1 SEHNR, CDR2 FQNEAQ (reference sequence). The CDR3 extends over 15 amino acids. V lost 1 base to trimming and J lost 1 base, with 10 bases between them.

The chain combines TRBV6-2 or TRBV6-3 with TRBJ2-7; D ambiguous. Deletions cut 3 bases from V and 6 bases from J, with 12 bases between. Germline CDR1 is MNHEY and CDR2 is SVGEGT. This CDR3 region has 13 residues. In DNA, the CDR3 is TGTGCCAGCAGTTATGCAGAAGCTTCCGAGCAGTACTTC. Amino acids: CASSYAEASEQYF.

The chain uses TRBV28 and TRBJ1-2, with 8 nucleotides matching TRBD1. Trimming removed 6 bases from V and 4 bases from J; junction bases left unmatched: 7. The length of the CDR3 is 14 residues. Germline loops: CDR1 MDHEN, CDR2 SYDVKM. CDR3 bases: TGTGCCAGCAGCTTGAACAGGGGGGCCTATGGCTACACCTTC. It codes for CASSLNRGAYGYTF.

The DNA for the CDR3 is TGCGCCAGCAGGATGAGGTCGGGGAACGGCTACACCTTC. This gives the protein CASRMRSGNGYTF. V gene TRBV5-1 combines with J gene TRBJ1-2; D is undetermined. With 5 bases removed from V and 8 bases from J, the gap between germline ends came to 16 bases. Germline CDR1 and CDR2: SGHRS and YFSETQ. This CDR3 has 13 residues.

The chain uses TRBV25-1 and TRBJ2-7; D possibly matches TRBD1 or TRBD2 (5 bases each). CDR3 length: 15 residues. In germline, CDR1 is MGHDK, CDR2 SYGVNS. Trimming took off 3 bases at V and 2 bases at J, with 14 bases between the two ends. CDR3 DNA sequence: TGTGCCAGCAGTGAGCCCGGGGCTAGAGCCTACGAGCAGTACTTC. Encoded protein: CASSEPGARAYEQYF.

The CDR3: CASSEGGNTEAFF. CDR3 coding DNA: TGTGCCAGCAGCGAAGGGGGGAACACTGAAGCTTTCTTT. The chain joins TRBV7-3 to TRBJ1-1, with D perhaps TRBD1 (6 bases). Germline V lookup: CDR1 SGHTA, CDR2 FQGTGA. Trimming left V 5 bases short and J 1 base short, with 8 bases between. The CDR3 totals 13 residues. The complete variable domain, with remaining parts taken from reference TRBV7-3 and TRBJ1-1, reads GAGVSQTPSNKVTEKGKYVELRCDPISGHTALYWYRQSLGQGPEFLIYFQGTGAADDSGLPNDRFFAVRPEGSVSTLKIQRTERGDSAVYLCASSEGGNTEAFFGQGTRLTVV.

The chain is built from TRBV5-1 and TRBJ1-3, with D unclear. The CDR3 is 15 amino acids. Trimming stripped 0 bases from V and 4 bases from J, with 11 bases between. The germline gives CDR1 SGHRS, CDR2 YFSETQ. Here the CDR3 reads CASSLEAADGNTIYF. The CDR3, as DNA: TGCGCCAGCAGCTTGGAGGCAGCTGACGGAAACACCATATATTTT.

CDR3 in DNA: TGCGCCAGCAGCCAGAACGGACTAGCCTCTGGGGCCAACGTCCTGACTTTC. It translates to CASSQNGLASGANVLTF. The chain carries TRBV4-3 and TRBJ2-6; TRBD2 aligns across 8 bases. The CDR3 runs 17 residues. The V gene end was trimmed by 3 bases and the J gene end by 0 bases; junction bases not matched to a gene: 4. Germline values: CDR1 LGHNA, CDR2 YSLEER.

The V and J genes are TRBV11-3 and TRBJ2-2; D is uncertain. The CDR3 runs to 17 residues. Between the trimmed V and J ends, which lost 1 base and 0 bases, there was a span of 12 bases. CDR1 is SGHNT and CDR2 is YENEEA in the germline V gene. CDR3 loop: CASSLGIGRPNTGELFF. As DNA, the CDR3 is TGTGCCAGCAGCTTAGGTATAGGCCGACCGAACACCGGGGAGCTGTTTTTT.

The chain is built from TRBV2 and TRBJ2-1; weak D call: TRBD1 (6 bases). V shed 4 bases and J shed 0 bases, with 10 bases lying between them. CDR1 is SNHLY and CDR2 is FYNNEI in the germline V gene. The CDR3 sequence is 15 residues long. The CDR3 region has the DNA TGTGCCAGCAGTGTCACAGGGATCTCCTACAATGAGCAGTTCTTC. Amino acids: CASSVTGISYNEQFF.

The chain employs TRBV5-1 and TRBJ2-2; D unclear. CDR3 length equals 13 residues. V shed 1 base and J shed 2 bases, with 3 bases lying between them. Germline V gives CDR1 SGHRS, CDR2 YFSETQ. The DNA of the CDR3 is TGCGCCAGCAGCTTGACCAACACCGGGGAGCTGTTTTTT. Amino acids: CASSLTNTGELFF.

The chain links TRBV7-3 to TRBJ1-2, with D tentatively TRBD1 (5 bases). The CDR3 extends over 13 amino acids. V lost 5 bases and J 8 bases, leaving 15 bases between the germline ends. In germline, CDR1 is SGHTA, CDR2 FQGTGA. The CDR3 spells CASSPGQGEGYTF. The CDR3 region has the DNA TGTGCCAGCAGCCCGGGGCAGGGCGAGGGCTACACCTTC.

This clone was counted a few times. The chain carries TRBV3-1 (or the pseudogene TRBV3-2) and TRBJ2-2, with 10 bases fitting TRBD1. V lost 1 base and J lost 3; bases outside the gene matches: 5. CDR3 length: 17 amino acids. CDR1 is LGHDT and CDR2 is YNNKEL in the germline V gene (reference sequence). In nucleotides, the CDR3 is TGTGCCAGCAGCCAAGCTGGGACAGGGGCGTACACCGGGGAGCTGTTTTTT. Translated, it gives CASSQAGTGAYTGELFF.

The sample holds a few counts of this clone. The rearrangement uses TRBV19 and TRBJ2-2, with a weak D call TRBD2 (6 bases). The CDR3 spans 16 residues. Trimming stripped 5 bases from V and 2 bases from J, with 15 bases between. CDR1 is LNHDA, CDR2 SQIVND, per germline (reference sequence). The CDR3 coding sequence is TGTGCCAGTAGTCGTAGGTGGGGGACTAACACCGGGGAGCTGTTTTTT. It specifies CASSRRWGTNTGELFF.

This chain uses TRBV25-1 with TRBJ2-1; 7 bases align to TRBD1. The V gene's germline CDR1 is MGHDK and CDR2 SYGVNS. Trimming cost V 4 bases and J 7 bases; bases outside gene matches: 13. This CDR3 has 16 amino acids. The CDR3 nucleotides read TGTGCCAGCAGTGTCGCAAGGACAGGAGTAGGGAATGAGCAGTTCTTC. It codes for CASSVARTGVGNEQFF.

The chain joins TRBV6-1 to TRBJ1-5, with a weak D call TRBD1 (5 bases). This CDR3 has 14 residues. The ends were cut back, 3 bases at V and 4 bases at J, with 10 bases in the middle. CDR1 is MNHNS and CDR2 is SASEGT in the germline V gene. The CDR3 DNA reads TGTGCCAGCAGTGAGGCAGGGCATAATCAGCCCCAGCATTTT. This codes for CASSEAGHNQPQHF.